The 11 T cell receptor beta chains below come from one sample, sequenced in a study of cytomegalovirus exposure and HLA in healthy donors. Primers for the PCR totalled 60 Vbeta and 13 Jbeta. Repertoires were generated with immunoSEQ multiplex PCR, while TCRdb's copy carries only in-frame clones and drops some. The data hold 200,000 to 250,000 clones, with about 79% observed a single time. Sequencing was done on a sample of PBMCs. These receptors came from a man younger than 30 in good health and CMV-seronegative.

The CDR3 DNA sequence: TGTGCCAGCAGCTTTCTCAGACAGAACACTGAAGCTTTCTTT. It yields the protein CASSFLRQNTEAFF. The V gene is TRBV7-2, the J gene TRBJ1-1; D remains ambiguous. Looked up from germline, CDR1 is SGHTA and CDR2 is FQGNSA. V lost 3 bases to trimming and J lost 1 base, with 9 bases between them. The CDR3 runs to 14 residues.

This chain uses TRBV18 with TRBJ2-2; 8 positions agree with TRBD2. This CDR3 comprises 15 residues. Losses at the gene ends were 2 bases for V and 4 bases for J; bases not matched to a gene: 3. Germline CDR1 is KGHSH and CDR2 is LQKENI. DNA for the CDR3: TGTGCCAGCTCACCAGAGCGGGGGCCCACCGGGGAGCTGTTTTTT. Translation: CASSPERGPTGELFF.

The rearrangement joins TRBV5-8 to TRBJ2-3, with a weak D call TRBD1 (6 bases). V was clipped by 0 bases and J by 2 bases, with 10 bases between them. The CDR3 runs 15 residues. Germline assignment: CDR1 SGHTS and CDR2 YDEGEE. CDR3: CASSLARGVTDTQYF. In DNA form, the CDR3 reads TGTGCCAGCAGCTTGGCCAGGGGTGTCACAGATACGCAGTATTTT.

Concerning this clone: The same CDR3 can be traced to other DNA sequences in this sample. This chain links TRBV6-1 with TRBJ2-5; 7 bases map to TRBD1. Germline CDR1 reads MNHNS; CDR2 reads SASEGT. V shed 1 base, J shed 5 bases, and the junction held 4 bases outside the gene matches. This CDR3 has 14 amino acids. The CDR3 bases are TGTGCCAGCAGTGAAGGACAGGGCGGGGAGACCCAGTACTTC. It codes for CASSEGQGGETQYF.

The chain is built from TRBV27 and TRBJ2-7; the match to TRBD2 covers 8 bases. Germline lookup yields CDR1 MNHEY and CDR2 SMNVEV (reference sequence). The V and J ends lost 4 bases and 4 bases, in that order; junction bases with no gene match: 12. This CDR3 is 16 amino acids long. CDR3 DNA: TGTGCCAGCAGTTCGGCCATTAGCGGGGCCGTTTACGAGCAGTACTTC. Its protein product is CASSSAISGAVYEQYF.

J is TRBJ1-4 and V is TRBV12-1. TRBV12-1 is a documented pseudogene. The CDR3 is 18 amino acids. The CDR3 DNA reads TGTGCCAGCAGCTTTGCCCGGTGGGGAGCTGCAACTAATGAAAAACTGTTTTTT. Translated: CASSFARWGAATNEKLFF.

The chain uses TRBV18 and TRBJ1-1; tentatively, D is TRBD1 (5 bases). This CDR3 contains 17 residues. CDR1 and CDR2 (germline): KGHSH, LQKENI. V lost 1 base and J 5 bases, leaving 20 bases between the germline ends. The CDR3 nucleotides read TGTGCCAGCTCACCACGGGAAACGAGCAGCGGGGGAACTGAAGCTTTCTTT. This gives the protein CASSPRETSSGGTEAFF.

The V gene is TRBV29-1, the J gene TRBJ2-2; 11 positions agree with TRBD1. CDR1 is SQVTM, CDR2 ANQGSEA, per germline. This CDR3 spans 15 amino acids. Trimming took 6 bases from V and 4 from J; bases not matched to a gene: 7. The CDR3 DNA reads TGCAGCGTCGATCCGGGACAGGGGGTCACCGGGGAGCTGTTTTTT. Amino acids: CSVDPGQGVTGELFF.

The chain carries TRBV18 and TRBJ2-2, with a weak D call TRBD1 (6 bases). The germline V and J ends were trimmed by 2 bases and 5 bases, with 12 bases remaining between them. The CDR3 extends over 15 amino acids. Germline-derived CDR1 and CDR2 are KGHSH and LQKENI. CDR3 sequence (DNA): TGTGCCAGCTCACCAAGGGACACCAGAACCGGGGAGCTGTTTTTT. Amino acid sequence: CASSPRDTRTGELFF.

The chain couples TRBV18 to TRBJ2-7, with 9 bases that match TRBD2. Germline lookup yields CDR1 KGHSH and CDR2 LQKENI. The CDR3 consists of 14 residues. Trimming cost V 3 bases and J 7 bases; bases outside gene matches: 7. Here the CDR3 DNA reads TGTGCCAGCTCACCGTTAGCGGGAGTGGGGGAGCAGTACTTC. Translated: CASSPLAGVGEQYF.

The chain is built from TRBV7-2 and TRBJ2-7; tentative D call: TRBD1 (5 bases). The CDR3 covers 13 residues. The ends were cut back, 1 base at V and 3 bases at J, with 7 bases in the middle. CDR1 SGHTA and CDR2 FQGNSA come from the germline V gene. For the CDR3, the DNA is TGTGCCAGCAGCTTAGGCAGGGTCTACGAGCAGTACTTC. It encodes CASSLGRVYEQYF.